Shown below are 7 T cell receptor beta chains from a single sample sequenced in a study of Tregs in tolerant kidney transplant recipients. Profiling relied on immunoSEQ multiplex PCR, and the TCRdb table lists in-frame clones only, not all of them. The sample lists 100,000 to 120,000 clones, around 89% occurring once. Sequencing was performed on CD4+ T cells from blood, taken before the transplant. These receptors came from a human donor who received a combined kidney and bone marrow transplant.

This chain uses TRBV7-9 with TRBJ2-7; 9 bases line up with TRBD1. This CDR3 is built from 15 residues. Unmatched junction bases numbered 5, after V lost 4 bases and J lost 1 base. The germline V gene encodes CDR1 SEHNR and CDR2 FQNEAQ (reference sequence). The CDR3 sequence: CASSSDRGGSYEQYF. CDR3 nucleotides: TGTGCCAGCAGCTCCGACAGGGGGGGATCCTACGAGCAGTACTTC.

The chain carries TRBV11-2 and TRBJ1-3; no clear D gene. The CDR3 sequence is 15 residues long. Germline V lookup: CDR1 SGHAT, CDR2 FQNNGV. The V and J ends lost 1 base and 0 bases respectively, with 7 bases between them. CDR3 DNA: TGTGCCAGCAGCTTAGTGTGGAGCTCTGGAAACACCATATATTTT. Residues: CASSLVWSSGNTIYF. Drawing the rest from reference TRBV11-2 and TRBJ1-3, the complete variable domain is EAGVAQSPRYKIIEKRQSVAFWCNPISGHATLYWYQQILGQGPKLLIQFQNNGVVDDSQLPKDRFSAERLKGVDSTLKIQPAKLEDSAVYLCASSLVWSSGNTIYFGEGSWLTVV.

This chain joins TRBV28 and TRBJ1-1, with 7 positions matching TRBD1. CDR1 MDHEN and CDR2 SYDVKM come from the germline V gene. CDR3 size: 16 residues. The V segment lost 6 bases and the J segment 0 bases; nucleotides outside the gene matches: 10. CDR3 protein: CASSRGQKNMNTEAFF. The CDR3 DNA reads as TGTGCCAGCAGCAGGGGACAGAAAAACATGAACACTGAAGCTTTCTTT. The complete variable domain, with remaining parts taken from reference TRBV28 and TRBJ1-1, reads DVKVTQSSRYLVKRTGEKVFLECVQDMDHENMFWYRQDPGLGLRLIYFSYDVKMKEKGDIPEGYSVSREKKERFSLILESASTNQTSMYLCASSRGQKNMNTEAFFGQGTRLTVV.

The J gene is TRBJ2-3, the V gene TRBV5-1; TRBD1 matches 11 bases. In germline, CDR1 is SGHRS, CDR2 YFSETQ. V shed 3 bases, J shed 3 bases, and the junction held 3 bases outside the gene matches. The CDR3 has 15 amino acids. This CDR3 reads CASSSGQGVTDTQYF. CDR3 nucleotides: TGCGCCAGCAGCTCGGGACAGGGGGTTACAGATACGCAGTATTTT.

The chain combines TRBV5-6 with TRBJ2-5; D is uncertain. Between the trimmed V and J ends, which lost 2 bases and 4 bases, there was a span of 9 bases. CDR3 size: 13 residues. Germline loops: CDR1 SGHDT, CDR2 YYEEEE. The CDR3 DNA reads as TGTGCCAGCAGCTTAGAGTCGCGAGAGACCCAGTACTTC. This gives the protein CASSLESRETQYF.

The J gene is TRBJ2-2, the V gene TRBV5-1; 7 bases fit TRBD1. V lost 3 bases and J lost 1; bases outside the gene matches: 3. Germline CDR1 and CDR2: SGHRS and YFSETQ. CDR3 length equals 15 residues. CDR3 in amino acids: CASSWGQLNTGELFF. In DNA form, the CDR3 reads TGCGCCAGCAGCTGGGGACAGCTGAACACCGGGGAGCTGTTTTTT.

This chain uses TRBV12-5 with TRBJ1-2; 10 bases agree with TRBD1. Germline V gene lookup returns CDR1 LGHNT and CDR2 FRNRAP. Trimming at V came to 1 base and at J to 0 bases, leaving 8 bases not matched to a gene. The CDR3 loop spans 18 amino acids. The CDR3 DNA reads TGTGCTAGTGGTTTGGGACCGGGACAGGGGACTACTAACTATGGCTACACCTTC. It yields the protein CASGLGPGQGTTNYGYTF. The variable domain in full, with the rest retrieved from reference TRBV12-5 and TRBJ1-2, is DARVTQTPRHKVTEMGQEVTMRCQPILGHNTVFWYRQTMMQGLELLAYFRNRAPLDDSGMPKDRFSAEMPDATLATLKIQPSEPRDSAVYFCASGLGPGQGTTNYGYTFGSGTRLTVV.